This T cell receptor beta chain derives from a study of blood T cell repertoires in COVID-19. Sequencing used immunoSEQ multiplex PCR; TCRdb keeps in-frame clones, though not all of them. The sample lists tens of thousands of clones; roughly 80% were seen once. The CDR3 runs to 15 residues. V gave up 5 bases and J gave up 1 base; unmatched junction bases: 2. Germline CDR1 is MDHEN and CDR2 is SYDVKM. The specimen was peripheral blood. V gene TRBV28 combines with J gene TRBJ2-6; 7 bases are a match to TRBD1. The sequence derives from a man older than 75 with active or convalescent COVID-19. In DNA, the CDR3 is TGTGCCAGCAGTGAGACAGGGTCTGGGGCCAACGTCCTGACTTTC. Protein sequence: CASSETGSGANVLTF.